This T cell receptor beta chain was sequenced for a study of blood T cell repertoires in COVID-19. This CDR3 contains 15 residues. V shed 5 bases and J 2 bases; nucleotides not matched to a gene: 6. Germline lookup yields CDR1 SGHTA and CDR2 FQGNSA. Authors' data handling: Researchers report that nucleated cell counts were estimated from reference gene primer amplification. TCRdb keeps only in-frame clones here, not all; method: immunoSEQ multiplex PCR. V and J calls and clone size come straight from that table; D and trimming were deduced from the DNA. The table includes 150,000 to 200,000 clones, 65% to 85% detected once.

The V gene is TRBV7-2, the J gene TRBJ2-3; 8 positions match TRBD2. The source of this sequence is a man aged 65-85 years who had been exposed to COVID-19. Sequenced: PBMCs or T cells enriched from blood (not recorded which). CDR3 region: CASSPGGVNTDTQYF. CDR3 coding DNA: TGTGCCAGCAGCCCCGGGGGGGTTAACACAGATACGCAGTATTTT. Full variable domain (missing parts from reference TRBV7-2 and TRBJ2-3): GAGVSQSPSNKVTEKGKDVELRCDPISGHTALYWYRQSLGQGLEFLIYFQGNSAPDKSGLPSDRFSAERTGGSVSTLTIQRTQQEDSAVYLCASSPGGVNTDTQYFGPGTRLTVL.